The clone carrying this TCR beta chain appeared many times. No antigen is known for it. This sample is drawn from a study of T-cell memory formation after mild COVID-19. TCRdb recomputed calls from the 5' RACE reads with MiXCR, one row per CDR3 protein. The table has around 220,000 distinct CDR3 sequences, over 15% seen once. Looked up from germline, CDR1 is SGHNT and CDR2 is YYREEE (reference sequence). The CDR3 loop spans 15 amino acids. V lost 4 bases and J lost 0, with 12 bases in between. The study's findings and limits: Later expanders leaned CD4+, whereas day 15 to 85 contracting clones were balanced CD4/CD8.

The sequencing sample was made of PBMCs or a T cell subset sorted from them (not recorded which). The V gene is TRBV5-4, the J gene TRBJ2-3, with D maybe TRBD1 (6 bases). The sequence derives from a man aged 18-30 years who had mild COVID-19 (a few samples of this study predate the infection). Cell type and time point are not known. CDR3 loop: CASSRDTTSTDTQYF. As DNA, the CDR3 is TGTGCCAGCAGCCGGGACACAACTAGCACAGATACGCAGTATTTT.